This TCR beta chain comes out of a study of blood T cell repertoires in COVID-19. Study-wide context: Sources were T cells, B-cell-depleted T cells, or PBMCs; the material itself was cDNA or gDNA.

This CDR3 contains 15 residues. V lost 6 bases to trimming and J lost 0 bases; unmatched junction nucleotides: 5. Germline CDR1 is WNHNN and CDR2 is SYGVQD (reference sequence). Profiled with immunoSEQ multiplex PCR; TCRdb holds only in-frame clones, not every one. The sample holds a few hundred thousand clones, 90% seen once. The TCR comes from a man aged 18 to 35 who had recovered from COVID-19. The chain uses TRBV10-1 and TRBJ1-5; 7 nucleotides align to TRBD1. Sequencing input: PBMCs or T cells enriched from blood (not recorded which). CDR3 DNA: TGCGCCAGCAGCCCCGGGACAGATAGCAATCAGCCCCAGCATTTT. Amino acid sequence: CASSPGTDSNQPQHF.